A selection of T cell receptor beta chains follows, all from one sample in a study of regulatory T cells in long-lasting Graves disease. TCRdb re-called the multiplex PCR reads with MiXCR, one entry per CDR3 protein. Of about 530,000 distinct CDR3 sequences in the sample, roughly a sixth were seen once. In addition, the sample was reused for a study of T cells in Graves' hyperthyroidism and ophthalmopathy.

Specimen: peripheral blood mononuclear cells (PBMCs), collected at new diagnosis, from a patient treated with antithyroid drugs. These receptors were collected from a woman between 40 and 65 years old with Graves disease. CDR3s include the opening cysteine and the closing phenylalanine or tryptophan. The order of the fields is CDR3 protein, clone size, J gene, V gene. Expanded clones get a size class; other rows say once, few or many, or leave the size out.

CASGPEEGVNTEAFF | many | TRBJ1-1 | TRBV12-5
CAWSKISNQPQHF | many | TRBJ1-5 | TRBV30
CASSVQGGQETQYF | - | TRBJ2-5 | TRBV2
CASSGPGFNEQFF | - | TRBJ2-1 | TRBV7-2
CASSLIGKNIQYF | few | TRBJ2-4 | TRBV12-3/TRBV12-4
CASSPGSQLLSYEQYF | - | TRBJ2-7 | TRBV7-2
CASSYSTRLNYGYTF | many | TRBJ1-2 | TRBV6-2/TRBV6-3
CASSPGQPLSEKLFF | - | TRBJ1-4 | TRBV18
CASSFGRLISGNTIYF | many | TRBJ1-3 | TRBV6-2/TRBV6-3
CASSSGLIGVTQYF | few | TRBJ2-5 | TRBV2
CSVVAGGTYEQYF | few | TRBJ2-7 | TRBV29-1
CASESFLSDTQYF | many | TRBJ2-3 | TRBV12-3/TRBV12-4
CAWARDRGYTEAFF | few | TRBJ1-1 | TRBV30
CASSLEGGYSEQFF | few | TRBJ2-1 | TRBV5-1
CASRSFGGQPQHF | few | TRBJ1-5 | TRBV2
CASNREASYNEQFF | many | TRBJ2-1 | TRBV2
CAISERDSNQPQHF | many | TRBJ1-5 | TRBV10-3
CASSGGMGGLETQYF | many | TRBJ2-5 | TRBV5-4
CASRGNRYEQYF | many | TRBJ2-7 | TRBV2
CASSLRLRHNEQFF | many | TRBJ2-1 | TRBV5-1
CASTNREPRETQYF | - | TRBJ2-5 | TRBV2
CASSSLRRGGYTF | - | TRBJ1-2 | TRBV11-2
CASSPWDGNYGYTF | many | TRBJ1-2 | TRBV3-1
CSASTSGGNSYEQYF | many | TRBJ2-7 | TRBV20-1
CASSAGTSPYEQYF | - | TRBJ2-7 | TRBV7-9
CASSFFSGLTQETQYF | many | TRBJ2-5 | TRBV11-3
CASSRDIASLNEQFF | many | TRBJ2-1 | TRBV10-1
CASSLRIGSLNEQFF | few | TRBJ2-1 | TRBV7-6
CASSAQLAGGQDTQYF | many | TRBJ2-3 | TRBV5-1
CASRNRAAGNTIYF | - | TRBJ1-3 | TRBV7-2
CASSWGQSYEQYF | - | TRBJ2-7 | TRBV5-6
CASSEEDISTDTQYF | many | TRBJ2-3 | TRBV6-1
CANHRITGTEAFF | many | TRBJ1-1 | TRBV7-9